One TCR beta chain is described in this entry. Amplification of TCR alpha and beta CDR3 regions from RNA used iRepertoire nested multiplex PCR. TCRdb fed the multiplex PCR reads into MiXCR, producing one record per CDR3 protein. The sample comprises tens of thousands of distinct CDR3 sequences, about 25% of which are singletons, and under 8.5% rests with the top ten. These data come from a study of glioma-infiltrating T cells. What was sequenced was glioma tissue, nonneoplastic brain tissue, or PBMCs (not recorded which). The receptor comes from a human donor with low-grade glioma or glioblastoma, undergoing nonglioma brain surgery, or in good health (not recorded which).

The CDR3, as DNA: TGTGCCAGCAGAGCCGAGGGTCTTTCGCCCCTCCACTTT. Encoded protein: CASRAEGLSPLHF. The V call is TRBV6-1, the J call TRBJ1-6, with D unclear. Trimming took 6 bases from V and 13 from J, leaving 16 bases between them. This CDR3 region has 13 residues. CDR1 and CDR2 (germline): MNHNS, SASEGT.